This TCR beta chain is drawn from a study of blood T cell repertoires in COVID-19 (dated by TCRdb to about 2020). At the level of the whole study: Samples covering the acute and convalescent phases of COVID-19 were provided by collaborators in the United States, Italy and Spain. The samples were drawn from the first 160 participants of the ongoing ImmuneRACE study and from 1,254 subjects provided by 6 global collaborators. Where available, HLA class I and class II types were obtained from metadata supplied by the sample provider rather than from assay-based typing. The dataset comprised deeply sampled blood TCRbeta repertoires from subjects exposed to, actively infected with, or recovered from COVID-19. The material from the prospective study consisted of cDNA or gDNA derived from T cells, B-cell-depleted T cells, or PBMCs. A de-identified subject ID, COVID-19 status, age in years and sex were almost always included in the sample metadata. The repertoires were released in a freely available public database intended as a resource for research on the immune response to SARS-CoV-2.

Each collaborating institution followed its own protocols to collect whole blood in K2EDTA tubes. For TCRbeta analysis, collaborators shipped samples as frozen whole blood, isolated PBMCs, or DNA extracted from either of those sample types. On the study overall, not on this receptor specifically: How much clinical and demographic metadata was included differed by source and by participant, and the metadata was provided uncurated.

Via the germline V gene, CDR1 is SGHVS and CDR2 FQNEAQ. Its CDR3 holds 12 amino acids, cysteine through phenylalanine. Of all the DNA, just the CDR3 is kept, 36 bases in frame from base 1. V is clipped by 4 bases and J by 12 bases, and the sequence between their germline boundaries is 14 bases long. About this clone itself: It has no known antigen specificity. No base quality information exists; no much larger clone differs at one position.

The immunoSEQ Assay, a bias-controlled multiplex PCR, was used to amplify TCRbeta CDR3 regions from genomic DNA. The authors' analysis ran thus. Within the assay, amplification of reference gene primers was used to estimate how many nucleated cells each sample contained. To quantify the absolute abundance of each unique TCRbeta CDR3 rearrangement, sequence reads were collapsed and filtered. For each sample, productive Simpson clonality was calculated as the square root of Simpson's diversity index over productive rearrangements. This is the immuneACCESS table as TCRdb keeps it, with only in-frame sequences that have V and J called. A part of the clones is gone; compared with another copy, unresolved V genes explain less than half, and the rest is unexplained. The V and J calls and clone size were taken over from that table, and D and trimming were inferred from the DNA. In this sample the table shows approximately 110,000 clones, 65% to 80% of which occur a single time. Clones ranked in the top ten supply under 0.95% of the sample.

Material: peripheral blood. The source is a human donor with acute or convalescent COVID-19. The donor label of this sample is uncertain. The chain is encoded by TRBV7-8 joined to TRBJ2-3; TRBD2 could be the D gene, as 6 bases match. CDR3 reads: CASSSGLTDQYF. Here is the DNA: TGTGCCAGCAGCTCGGGACTGACGGATCAGTATTTT.